The source of this TCR beta chain is a study of PD-1 blockade in mismatch repair-deficient tumors. The wider study: All were previously treated, progressing patients with some twelve mismatch repair-deficient cancer types. Study-wide results and limits: Rapid post-treatment expansion, then contraction, generally preceding radiologic response, marked tumor-resident clones.

Every patient had mismatch repair deficiency by PCR or immunohistochemistry. Clones were read by immunoSEQ multiplex PCR, and TCRdb kept only the in-frame ones, dropping some. The data show under 40,000 clones, 65% to 85% seen once. Turning to this clone: No antigen is known for it.

The sample in question was PBMCs, obtained roughly nine months after starting pembrolizumab. This sequence was found in an adult with mismatch repair-deficient cancer.

The CDR3: CASSQQSSGNTIYF. For the CDR3, the DNA is TGTGCCAGCAGCCAACAGAGCTCTGGAAACACCATATATTTT. The V and J genes are TRBV11-2 and TRBJ1-3; D is unresolved. The CDR3 is made up of 14 amino acids. Deletions cut 5 bases from V and 0 bases from J, with 8 bases between. Germline CDR1 SGHAT, CDR2 FQNNGV. Variable domain in full (rest from reference TRBV11-2 and TRBJ1-3): EAGVAQSPRYKIIEKRQSVAFWCNPISGHATLYWYQQILGQGPKLLIQFQNNGVVDDSQLPKDRFSAERLKGVDSTLKIQPAKLEDSAVYLCASSQQSSGNTIYFGEGSWLTVV.